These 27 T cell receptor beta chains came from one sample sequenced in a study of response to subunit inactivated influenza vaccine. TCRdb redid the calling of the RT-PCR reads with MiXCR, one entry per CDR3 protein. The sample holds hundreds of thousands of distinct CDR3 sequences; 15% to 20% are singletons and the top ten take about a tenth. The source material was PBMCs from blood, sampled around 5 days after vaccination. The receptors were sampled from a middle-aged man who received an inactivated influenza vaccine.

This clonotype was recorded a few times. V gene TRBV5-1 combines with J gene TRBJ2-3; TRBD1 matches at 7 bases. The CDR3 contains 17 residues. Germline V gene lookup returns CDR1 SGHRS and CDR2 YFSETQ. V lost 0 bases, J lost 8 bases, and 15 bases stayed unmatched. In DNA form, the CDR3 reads TGCGCCAGCAGCTTGGCCCCGGGACAGAGGGTTATTGGTACGCAGTATTTT. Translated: CASSLAPGQRVIGTQYF.

The CDR3 protein is CATSSPRGDQYF. The CDR3, as DNA: TGTGCCACCAGCAGTCCCAGGGGGGATCAGTACTTC. V usage is TRBV15 and J usage is TRBJ2-5, with a tentative D call TRBD1 (7 bases). The germline V gene has CDR1 LNHNV and CDR2 YYDKDF (reference sequence). CDR3 length: 12 residues. V lost 3 bases and J lost 11, with 13 bases in between.

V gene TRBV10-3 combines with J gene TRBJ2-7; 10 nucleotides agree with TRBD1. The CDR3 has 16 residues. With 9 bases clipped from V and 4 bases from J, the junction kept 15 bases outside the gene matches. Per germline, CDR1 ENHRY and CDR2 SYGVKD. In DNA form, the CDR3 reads TGTGCCATTCGCGAGCCCGGGACAGGGGATGGTTACGAGCAGTACTTC. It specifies CAIREPGTGDGYEQYF.

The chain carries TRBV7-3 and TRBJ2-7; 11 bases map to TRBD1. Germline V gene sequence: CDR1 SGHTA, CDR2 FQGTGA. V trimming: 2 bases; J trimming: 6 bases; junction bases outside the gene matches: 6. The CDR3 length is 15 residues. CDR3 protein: CASSLGGGTGGEQYF. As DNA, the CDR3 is TGTGCCAGCAGCTTAGGAGGGGGGACAGGGGGCGAGCAGTACTTC.

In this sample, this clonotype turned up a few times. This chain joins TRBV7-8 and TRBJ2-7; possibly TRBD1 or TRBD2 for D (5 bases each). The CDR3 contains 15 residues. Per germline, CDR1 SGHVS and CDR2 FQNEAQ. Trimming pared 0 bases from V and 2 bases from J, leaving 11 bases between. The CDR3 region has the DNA TGTGCCAGCAGCTTAGCGAGGGGTTTGGCCTACGAGCAGTACTTC. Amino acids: CASSLARGLAYEQYF.

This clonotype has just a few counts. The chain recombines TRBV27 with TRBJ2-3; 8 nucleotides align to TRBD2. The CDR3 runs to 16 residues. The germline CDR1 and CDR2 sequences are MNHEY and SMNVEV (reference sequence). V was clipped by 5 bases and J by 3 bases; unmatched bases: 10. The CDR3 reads CASSADSGSRTDTQYF. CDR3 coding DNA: TGTGCCAGCAGTGCGGACAGCGGGAGTAGAACAGATACGCAGTATTTT.

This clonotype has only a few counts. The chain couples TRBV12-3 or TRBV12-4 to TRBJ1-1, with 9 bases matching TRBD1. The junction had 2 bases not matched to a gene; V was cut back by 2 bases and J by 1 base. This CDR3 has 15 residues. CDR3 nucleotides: TGTGCCAGCAGTTTAACAGGGGGCCCGAACACTGAAGCTTTCTTT. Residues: CASSLTGGPNTEAFF.

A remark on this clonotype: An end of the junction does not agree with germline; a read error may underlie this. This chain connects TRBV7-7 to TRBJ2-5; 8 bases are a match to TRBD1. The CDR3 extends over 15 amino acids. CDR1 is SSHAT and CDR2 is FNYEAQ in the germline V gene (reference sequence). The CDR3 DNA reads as TGTGCTAGCAGCTTTTCGCAGGGGGCTGCAGAGACCCAGTACTTC. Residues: CASSFSQGAAETQYF.

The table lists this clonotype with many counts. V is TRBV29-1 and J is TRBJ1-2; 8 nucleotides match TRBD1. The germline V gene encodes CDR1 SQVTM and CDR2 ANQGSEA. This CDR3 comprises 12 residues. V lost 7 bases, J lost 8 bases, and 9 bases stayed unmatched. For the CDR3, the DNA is TGCAGCGCGATGGGACAGGTGGAAGGCTACACCTTC. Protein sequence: CSAMGQVEGYTF.

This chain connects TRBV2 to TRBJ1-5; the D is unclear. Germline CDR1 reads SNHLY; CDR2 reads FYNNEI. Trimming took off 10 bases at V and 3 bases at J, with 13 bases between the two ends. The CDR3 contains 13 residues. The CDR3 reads CATGVRLNQPQHF. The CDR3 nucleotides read TGTGCCACCGGGGTCCGGCTCAATCAGCCCCAGCATTTT.

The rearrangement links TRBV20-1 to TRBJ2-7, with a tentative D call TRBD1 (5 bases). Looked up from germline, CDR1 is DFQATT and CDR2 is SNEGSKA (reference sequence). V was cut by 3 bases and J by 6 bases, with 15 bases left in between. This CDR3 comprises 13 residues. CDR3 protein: CSASGDDRGEQYF. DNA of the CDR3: TGCAGTGCTAGTGGGGATGACAGAGGCGAGCAGTACTTC.

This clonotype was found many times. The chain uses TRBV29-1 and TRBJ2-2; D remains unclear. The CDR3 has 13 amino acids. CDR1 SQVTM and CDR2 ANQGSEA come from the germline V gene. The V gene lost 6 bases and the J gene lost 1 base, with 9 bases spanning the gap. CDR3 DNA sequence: TGCAGCGTCCGGACGGTGAACACCGGGGAGCTGTTTTTT. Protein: CSVRTVNTGELFF.

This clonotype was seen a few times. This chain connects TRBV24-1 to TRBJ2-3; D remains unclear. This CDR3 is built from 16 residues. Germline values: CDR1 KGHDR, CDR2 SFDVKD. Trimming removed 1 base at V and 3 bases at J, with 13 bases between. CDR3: CATSDLGKPATDTQYF. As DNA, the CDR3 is TGTGCCACCAGTGATTTAGGGAAACCGGCGACAGATACGCAGTATTTT.

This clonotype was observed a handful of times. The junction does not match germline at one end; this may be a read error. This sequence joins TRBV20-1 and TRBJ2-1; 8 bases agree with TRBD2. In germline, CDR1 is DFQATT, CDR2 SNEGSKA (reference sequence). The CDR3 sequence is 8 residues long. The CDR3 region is CSAPTSAF. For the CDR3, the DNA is TGCAGTGCTCCGACTAGCGCCTTC.

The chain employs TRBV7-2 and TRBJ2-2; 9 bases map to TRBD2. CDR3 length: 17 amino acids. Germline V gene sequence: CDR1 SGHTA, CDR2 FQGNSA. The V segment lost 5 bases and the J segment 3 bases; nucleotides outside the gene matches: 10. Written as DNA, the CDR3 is TGTGCCAGCAGCCCCGCTACTAGCGGGCGCTACACCGGGGAGCTGTTTTTT. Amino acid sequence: CASSPATSGRYTGELFF.

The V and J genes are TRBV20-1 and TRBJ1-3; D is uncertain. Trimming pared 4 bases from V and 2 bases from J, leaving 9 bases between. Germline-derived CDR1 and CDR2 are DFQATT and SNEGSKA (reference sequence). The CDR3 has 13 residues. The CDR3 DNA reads TGCAGTGCTACCGACGGGCCTGGAAACACCATATATTTT. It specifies CSATDGPGNTIYF.

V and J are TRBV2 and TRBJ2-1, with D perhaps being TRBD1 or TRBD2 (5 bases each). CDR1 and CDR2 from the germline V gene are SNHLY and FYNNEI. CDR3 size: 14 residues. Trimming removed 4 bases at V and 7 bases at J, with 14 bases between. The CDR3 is CASSAGTFINEQFF. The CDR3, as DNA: TGTGCCAGCAGTGCCGGGACCTTTATTAATGAGCAGTTCTTC.

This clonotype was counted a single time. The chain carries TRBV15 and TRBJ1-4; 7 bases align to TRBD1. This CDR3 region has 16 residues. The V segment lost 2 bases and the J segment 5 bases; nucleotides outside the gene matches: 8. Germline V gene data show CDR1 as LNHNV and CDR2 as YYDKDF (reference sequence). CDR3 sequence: CATSRIMGDRNEKLFF. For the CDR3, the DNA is TGTGCCACCAGCAGAATTATGGGGGACAGAAATGAAAAACTGTTTTTT.

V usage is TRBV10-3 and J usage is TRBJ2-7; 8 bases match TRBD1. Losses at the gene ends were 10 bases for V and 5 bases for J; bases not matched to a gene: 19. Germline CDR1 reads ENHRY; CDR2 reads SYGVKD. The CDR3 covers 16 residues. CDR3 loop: CANRGRNSKSLHEQYF. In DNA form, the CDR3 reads TGTGCCAACAGGGGGAGAAACAGTAAAAGTCTACACGAGCAGTACTTC.

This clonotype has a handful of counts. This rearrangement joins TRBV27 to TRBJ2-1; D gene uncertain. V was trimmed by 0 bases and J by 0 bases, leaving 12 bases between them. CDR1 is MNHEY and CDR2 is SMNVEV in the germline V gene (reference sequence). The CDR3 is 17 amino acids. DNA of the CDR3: TGTGCCAGCAGTTTATCGGAGCGCGCGAGCTCCTACAATGAGCAGTTCTTC. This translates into CASSLSERASSYNEQFF.

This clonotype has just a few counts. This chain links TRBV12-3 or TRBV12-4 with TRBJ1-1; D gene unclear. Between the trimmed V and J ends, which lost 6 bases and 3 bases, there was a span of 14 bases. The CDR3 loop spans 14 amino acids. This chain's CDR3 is CASRATGRYTEAFF. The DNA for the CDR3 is TGTGCCAGCAGAGCAACCGGGAGGTACACTGAAGCTTTCTTT.

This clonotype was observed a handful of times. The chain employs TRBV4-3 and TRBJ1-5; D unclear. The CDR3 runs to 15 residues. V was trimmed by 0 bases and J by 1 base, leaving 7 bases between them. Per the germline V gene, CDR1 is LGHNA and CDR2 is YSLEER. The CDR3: CASSQDFLSNQPQHF. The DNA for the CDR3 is TGCGCCAGCAGCCAAGATTTCTTGAGCAATCAGCCCCAGCATTTT.

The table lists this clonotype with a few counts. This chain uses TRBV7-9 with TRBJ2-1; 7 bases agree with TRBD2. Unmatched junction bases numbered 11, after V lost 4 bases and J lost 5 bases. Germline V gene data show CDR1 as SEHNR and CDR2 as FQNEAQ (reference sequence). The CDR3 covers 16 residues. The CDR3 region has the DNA TGTGCCAGCAGCTCGTCCGTAGCGGGCGGTGACAATGAGCAGTTCTTC. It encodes CASSSSVAGGDNEQFF.

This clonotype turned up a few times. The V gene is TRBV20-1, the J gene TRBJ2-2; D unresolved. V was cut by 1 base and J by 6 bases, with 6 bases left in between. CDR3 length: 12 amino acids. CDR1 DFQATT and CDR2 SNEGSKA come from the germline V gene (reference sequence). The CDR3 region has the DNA TGCAGTGCTAGAGGGATGGCCGGGGAGCTGTTTTTT. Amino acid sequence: CSARGMAGELFF.

The CDR3 reads CSARRVEKLFF. As DNA, the CDR3 is TGCAGTGCTAGGCGGGTTGAAAAACTGTTTTTT. The chain carries TRBV20-1 and TRBJ1-4; D not resolved. V was trimmed by 3 bases and J by 7 bases, leaving 6 bases between them. The CDR3 totals 11 residues. CDR1 and CDR2 from the germline V gene are DFQATT and SNEGSKA (reference sequence).

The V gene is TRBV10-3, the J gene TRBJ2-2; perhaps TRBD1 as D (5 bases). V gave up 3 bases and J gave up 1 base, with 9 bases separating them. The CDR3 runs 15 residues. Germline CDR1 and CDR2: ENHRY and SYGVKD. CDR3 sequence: CAISDRELNTGELFF. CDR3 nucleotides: TGTGCCATCAGTGACAGGGAATTGAACACCGGGGAGCTGTTTTTT.

This CDR3 reads CASSLSGRLAGYTGELFF. CDR3 nucleotide sequence: TGTGCCAGCAGTTTATCGGGAAGACTAGCGGGATACACCGGGGAGCTGTTTTTT. The chain has TRBV27 and TRBJ2-2; 11 bases are a match to TRBD2. The CDR3 loop spans 18 amino acids. Germline-derived CDR1 and CDR2 are MNHEY and SMNVEV (reference sequence). The ends lost 0 bases at V and 3 bases at J; junction bases unmatched: 6.